This TCR beta chain was sequenced during a study of regulatory T cells in long-lasting Graves disease (dated by TCRdb to the early 2020s). In terms of the full investigation: Newly diagnosed Graves' disease patients had taken antithyroid drugs for less than 3 months. Patients with persistent Graves' disease were compared with patients with newly diagnosed Graves' disease using TCR sequencing and RNA sequencing of peripheral blood. The study was registered as a clinical trial and conducted in China. TCR sequencing covered roughly 13 persistent and around 20 newly diagnosed Graves' disease patients, around 35 samples in total. The investigation overall reported the following: Only the TCR beta chain was sequenced and analyzed. Persistent patients shared more public clonotypes among themselves (under 3,000) than newly diagnosed patients did (more than 850). Persistent disease showed preferential use of TRBV28, TRBJ1-2 and TRBJ2-5, whereas newly diagnosed disease favored TRBV20-1 and TRBJ2-1. The authors acknowledged the small sample size as a limitation that may reduce accuracy. Peripheral blood alone was examined, since thyroid tissue, which constituted the primary lesion, could not be accessed. Compared with newly diagnosed patients, patients with persistent Graves' disease had lower TCR Shannon entropy and fewer highly expanded clones, which suggests clonal expansion.

The time point label corresponds to: newly diagnosed GD, antithyroid drugs for less than 3 months. For both TCR sequencing and RNA sequencing, RNA was extracted from PBMCs in TRIzol. The diagnosis of Graves' disease followed American Thyroid Association guidelines. Patients for the study were recruited at an endocrinology department in Xi'an, China. From each patient, approximately 10 milliliters of peripheral blood was collected into an EDTA anticoagulant tube. PBMCs were isolated by Ficoll Paque Plus density gradient separation without further T cell sorting. An Agilent 2100 Bioanalyzer and agarose gel were used to check RNA quality, while a NanoDrop 2000 measured RNA concentration. Deletion took 6 bases off V and 1 base off J, with a span of 12 bases between the germline ends. The CDR3 runs 14 residues from the cysteine to the phenylalanine. Only CDR3 DNA remains: 42 bases, in frame from the first base. The germline V gene (reference sequence) sets CDR1 to MNHEY and CDR2 to SMNVEV.

This clonotype was counted ten times or more. What this receptor recognizes is not known. The input lacks base qualities; no much larger clone sits a single base away. Library creation used multiplex PCR. Sequenced on an Illumina HiSeq 4000. CDR3 regions were amplified by Arm-PCR with iRepertoire HTBI primers to construct TCR beta libraries. Before sequencing, the PCR products went through gel purification. The paper's processing steps were these. Across samples, around 58 TRBV and approximately 15 TRBJ segments were identified and used for gene usage analysis of CDR3 amino acid clonotypes. COPE and FqMerger were used to merge filtered high-quality paired reads into contigs. Contigs were aligned with BLAST to IMGT TRBV, TRBD and TRBJ reference genes, and CDR3 was defined per IMGT. Highly expanded clones were defined as clonotypes with a frequency above 0.1%. Shannon entropy was used to measure repertoire diversity, and the Gini coefficient was used to measure V-J evenness. Public clonotypes were defined as clonotypes shared by more than one individual. TCRdb cleaned the public reads at Q25 with fastp, built clones with MiXCR and kept in-frame beta chains. For every CDR3 protein sequence, its rows merge into one entry that carries the most common genes and DNA. The V and J calls and clone size are TCRdb's, not the authors'. Across this sample there are 400,000 to 500,000 distinct CDR3 sequences, with about 16% seen only once. The top ten constitute about 10% of the sample.

This same sample was also part of a study on T cells in Graves' hyperthyroidism and ophthalmopathy. The second publication reports: Graves' hyperthyroidism was defined as stable when no progression to ophthalmopathy occurred over 18 months of follow-up. The hyperthyroidism patients were between 18 and 65 years old and newly diagnosed, with a disease duration of less than 2 months. Any patient with an uncontrolled infection, another autoimmune disease, pregnancy or lactation was excluded. Diagnoses were based on clinical symptoms, serum thyroxine and TRAb, thyroid ultrasound and orbital computed tomography. For the first round of RT-PCR on the TCR CDR3, the HTBI primer set was used together with the Qiagen OneStep RT-PCR kit. Most expanded thyroid clonotypes (frequency above 0.001) were also found in blood, which suggests that blood repertoires may mirror thyroid immune responses. A 13 V-J signature model separated ophthalmopathy from stable hyperthyroidism, with 87.88% sensitivity and just under 84% specificity in cross-validation and 80%/75% in testing. In validation, the model predicted progression to ophthalmopathy with roughly 70% sensitivity and about 72% specificity, a median of around six months before onset. TCR V-J signatures able to tell the groups apart were searched for in a discovery cohort of some 100 patients, of whom more than 40 had Graves' ophthalmopathy and some 60 had stable Graves' hyperthyroidism. Prospective prediction of ophthalmopathy was tested in an independent validation cohort of 18 to 20 hyperthyroidism patients and 15 to 17 patients who later progressed to ophthalmopathy. The roughly 100 discovery patients were divided at random into training and test sets in a 7:3 ratio. Thyroid tissue and blood T-cell repertoires from over 5 Graves' hyperthyroidism patients were also compared in the study. Following sampling, methimazole starting at 30 mg daily was given to hyperthyroidism patients, and high-dose intravenous methylprednisolone was given to ophthalmopathy patients. Libraries were constructed in a second round of multiplex PCR, after which size selection and purification were performed. Paired-end sequencing of the libraries was performed with 100 bp reads on an Illumina HiSeq2000. SOAPnuke was used to process the raw data, throwing out any read that contained adapters or uncalled bases, had a mean Phred below 15, or lacked an exact constant-primer or identifier match. COPE v1.2.5 was used to merge high-quality paired reads, and clonotypes were defined as unique nucleotide sequences. Clonotypes were aligned to IMGT TRBV, TRBD and TRBJ reference segments using MiTCR v1.1. The analysis included only V-J combinations with a frequency above 0.0001, which together covered approximately 99% of the repertoires. A TCS score was defined as the ratio between F50 (clonal expansion) and ExV (chaos), using BLOSUM62-based TCRdist between CDR3 peptides within each V-J. Welch's t-statistics and random forest reduced 500 to 650 V-J features to 10 to 15, which were used in a naive Bayes classifier (R e1071). Sample size was not statistically predetermined, and investigators were not blinded to group allocation. The paper describes TCR Vbeta CDR3 sequencing of 140 or so peripheral blood samples, made up of 43 ophthalmopathy patients, more than 70 hyperthyroidism patients and some 17 progressor patients.

The starting material was peripheral blood mononuclear cells (PBMCs), obtained at new diagnosis, from a patient treated with antithyroid drugs. The sequence is built from TRBV27 and TRBJ1-1; 6 matching bases give a weak D call of TRBD1. The TCR sequence derives from a woman aged 30 to 39 with Graves disease. Donor details come from another sample of the same person, matched by shared clones. The bases read TGTGCCAGCAGAGCGACAGGAGGGAACACTGAAGCTTTCTTT. This is translated as CASRATGGNTEAFF.